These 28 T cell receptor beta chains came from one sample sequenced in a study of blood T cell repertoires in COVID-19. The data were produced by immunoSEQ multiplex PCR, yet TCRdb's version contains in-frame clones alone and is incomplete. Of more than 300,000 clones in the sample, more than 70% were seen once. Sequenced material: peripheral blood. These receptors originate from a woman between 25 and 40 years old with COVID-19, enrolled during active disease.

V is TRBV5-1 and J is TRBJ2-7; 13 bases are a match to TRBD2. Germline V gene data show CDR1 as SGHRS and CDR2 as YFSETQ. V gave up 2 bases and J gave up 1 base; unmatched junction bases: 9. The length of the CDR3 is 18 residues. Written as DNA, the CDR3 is TGCGCCAGCAGCTTCAAACCCGGGACTAGCGGGGCTTCCTACGAGCAGTACTTC. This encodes CASSFKPGTSGASYEQYF. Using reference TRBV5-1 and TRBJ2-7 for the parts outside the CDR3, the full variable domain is KAGVTQTPRYLIKTRGQQVTLSCSPISGHRSVSWYQQTPGQGLQFLFEYFSETQRNKGNFPGRFSGRQFSNSRSEMNVSTLELGDSALYLCASSFKPGTSGASYEQYFGPGTRLTVT.

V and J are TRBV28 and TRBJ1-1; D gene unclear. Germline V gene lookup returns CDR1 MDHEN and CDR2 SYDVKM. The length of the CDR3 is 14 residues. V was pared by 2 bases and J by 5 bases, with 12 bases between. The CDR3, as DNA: TGTGCCAGCAGTTTAAGAGACTTATGGACTGAAGCTTTCTTT. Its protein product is CASSLRDLWTEAFF.

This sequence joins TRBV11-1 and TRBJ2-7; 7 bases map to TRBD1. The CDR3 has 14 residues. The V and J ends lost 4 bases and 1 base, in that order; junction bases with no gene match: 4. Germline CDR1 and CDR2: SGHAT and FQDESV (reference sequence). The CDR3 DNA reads TGTGCCAGCAGCTCATCGACAGGGTCCTACGAGCAGTACTTC. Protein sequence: CASSSSTGSYEQYF.

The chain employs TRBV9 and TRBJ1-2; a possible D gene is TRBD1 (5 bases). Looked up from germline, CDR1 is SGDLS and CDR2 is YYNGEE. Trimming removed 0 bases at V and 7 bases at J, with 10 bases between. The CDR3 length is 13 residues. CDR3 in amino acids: CASSVEGSGGYTF. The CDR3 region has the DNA TGTGCCAGCAGCGTAGAGGGGTCAGGTGGCTACACCTTC.

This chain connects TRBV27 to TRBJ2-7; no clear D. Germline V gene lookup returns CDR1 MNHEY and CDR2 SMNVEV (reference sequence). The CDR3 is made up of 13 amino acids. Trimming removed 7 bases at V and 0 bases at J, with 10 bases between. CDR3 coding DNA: TGTGCCAGCAAAGTTTACAACTCCTACGAGCAGTACTTC. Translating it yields CASKVYNSYEQYF.

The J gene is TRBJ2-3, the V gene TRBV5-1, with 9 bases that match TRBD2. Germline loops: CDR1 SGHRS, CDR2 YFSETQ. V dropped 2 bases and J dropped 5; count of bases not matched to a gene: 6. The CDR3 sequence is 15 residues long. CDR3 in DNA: TGCGCCAGCAGCTTTAGCGGGAGTTATGTAGATACGCAGTATTTT. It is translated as CASSFSGSYVDTQYF.

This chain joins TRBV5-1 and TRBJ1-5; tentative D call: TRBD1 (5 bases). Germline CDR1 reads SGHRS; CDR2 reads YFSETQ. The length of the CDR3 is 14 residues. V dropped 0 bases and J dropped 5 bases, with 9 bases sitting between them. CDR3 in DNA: TGCGCCAGCAGCTTGGGACAGTCGGATCAGCCCCAGCATTTT. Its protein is CASSLGQSDQPQHF.

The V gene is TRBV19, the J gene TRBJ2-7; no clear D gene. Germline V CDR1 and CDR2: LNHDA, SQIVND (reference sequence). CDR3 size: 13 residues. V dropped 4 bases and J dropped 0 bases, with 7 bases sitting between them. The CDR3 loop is CASSRASSYEQYF. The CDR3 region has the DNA TGTGCCAGTAGTAGGGCGAGCTCCTACGAGCAGTACTTC. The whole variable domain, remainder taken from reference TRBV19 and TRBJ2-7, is DGGITQSPKYLFRKEGQNVTLSCEQNLNHDAMYWYRQDPGQGLRLIYYSQIVNDFQKGDIAEGYSVSREKKESFPLTVTSAQKNPTAFYLCASSRASSYEQYFGPGTRLTVT.

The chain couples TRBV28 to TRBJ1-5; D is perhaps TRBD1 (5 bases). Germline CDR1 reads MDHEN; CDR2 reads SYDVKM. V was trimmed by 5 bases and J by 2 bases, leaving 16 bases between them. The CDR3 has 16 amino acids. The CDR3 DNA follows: TGTGCCAGCAGTCCGACCGCAGGGCGAGGCAATCAGCCCCAGCATTTT. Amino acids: CASSPTAGRGNQPQHF.

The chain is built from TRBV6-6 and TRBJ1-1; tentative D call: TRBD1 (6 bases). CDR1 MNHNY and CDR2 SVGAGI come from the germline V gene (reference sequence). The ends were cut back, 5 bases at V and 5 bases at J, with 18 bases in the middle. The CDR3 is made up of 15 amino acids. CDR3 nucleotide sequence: TGTGCCAGCAGTCCCATCGGACAGCAGGGGACTGAAGCTTTCTTT. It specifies CASSPIGQQGTEAFF.

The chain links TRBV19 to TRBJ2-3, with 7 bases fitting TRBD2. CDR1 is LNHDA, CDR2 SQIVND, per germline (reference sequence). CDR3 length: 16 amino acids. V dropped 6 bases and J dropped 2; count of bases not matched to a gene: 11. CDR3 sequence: CASRRRTGGFTDTQYF. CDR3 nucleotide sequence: TGTGCCAGTAGACGCAGGACGGGAGGCTTCACAGATACGCAGTATTTT.

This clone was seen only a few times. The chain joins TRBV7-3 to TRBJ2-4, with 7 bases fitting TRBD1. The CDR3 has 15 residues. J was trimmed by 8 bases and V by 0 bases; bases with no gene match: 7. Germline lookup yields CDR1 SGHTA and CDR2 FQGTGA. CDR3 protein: CASSLTPGQGDIQYF. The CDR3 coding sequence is TGTGCCAGCAGCTTAACGCCCGGGCAGGGGGACATTCAGTACTTC.

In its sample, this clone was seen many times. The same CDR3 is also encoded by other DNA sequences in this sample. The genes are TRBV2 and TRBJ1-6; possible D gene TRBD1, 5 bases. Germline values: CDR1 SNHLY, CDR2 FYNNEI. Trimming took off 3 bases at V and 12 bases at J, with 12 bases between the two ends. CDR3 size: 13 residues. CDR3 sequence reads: CASSDPGGEPLHF. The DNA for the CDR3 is TGTGCCAGCAGTGACCCGGGGGGGGAACCCCTCCACTTT.

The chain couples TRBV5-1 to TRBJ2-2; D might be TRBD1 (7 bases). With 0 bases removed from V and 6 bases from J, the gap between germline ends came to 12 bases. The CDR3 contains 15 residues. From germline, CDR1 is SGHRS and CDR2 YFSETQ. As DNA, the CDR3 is TGCGCCAGCAGCTTGGTCCAGGGGGGTGCCGGGGAGCTGTTTTTT. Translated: CASSLVQGGAGELFF.

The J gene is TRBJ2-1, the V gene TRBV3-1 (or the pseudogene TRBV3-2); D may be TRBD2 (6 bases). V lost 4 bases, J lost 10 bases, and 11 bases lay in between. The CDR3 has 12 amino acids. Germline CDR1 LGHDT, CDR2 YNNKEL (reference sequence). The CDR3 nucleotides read TGTGCCAGCAGCCCTTGGACTAAAGAGCAGTTCTTC. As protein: CASSPWTKEQFF.

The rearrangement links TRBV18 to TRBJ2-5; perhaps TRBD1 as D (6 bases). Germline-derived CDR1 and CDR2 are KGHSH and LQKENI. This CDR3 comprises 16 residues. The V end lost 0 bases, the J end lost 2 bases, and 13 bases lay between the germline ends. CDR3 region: CASSPPQGQGQETQYF. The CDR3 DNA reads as TGTGCCAGCTCACCACCGCAGGGGCAGGGACAAGAGACCCAGTACTTC.

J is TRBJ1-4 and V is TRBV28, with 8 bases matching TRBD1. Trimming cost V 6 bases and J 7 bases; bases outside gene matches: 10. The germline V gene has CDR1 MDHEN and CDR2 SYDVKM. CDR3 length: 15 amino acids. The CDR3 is CASSPDLTGGEKLFF. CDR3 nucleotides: TGTGCCAGCAGCCCGGACCTTACAGGGGGTGAAAAACTGTTTTTT.

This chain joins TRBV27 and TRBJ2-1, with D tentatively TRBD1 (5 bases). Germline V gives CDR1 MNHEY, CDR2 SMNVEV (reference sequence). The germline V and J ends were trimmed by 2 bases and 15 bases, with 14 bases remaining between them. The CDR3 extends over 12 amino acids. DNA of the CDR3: TGTGCCAGCAGTTTAGTCCTAGGACAACTGTTCTTC. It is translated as CASSLVLGQLFF.

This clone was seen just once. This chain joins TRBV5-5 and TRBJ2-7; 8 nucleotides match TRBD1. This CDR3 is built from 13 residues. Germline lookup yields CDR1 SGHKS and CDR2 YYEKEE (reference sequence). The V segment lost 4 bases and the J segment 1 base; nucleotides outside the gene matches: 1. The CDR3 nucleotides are TGTGCCAGCAGCCGGACAGGGTCCTACGAGCAGTACTTC. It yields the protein CASSRTGSYEQYF. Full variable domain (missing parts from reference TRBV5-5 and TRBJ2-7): DAGVTQSPTHLIKTRGQQVTLRCSPISGHKSVSWYQQVLGQGPQFIFQYYEKEERGRGNFPDRFSARQFPNYSSELNVNALLLGDSALYLCASSRTGSYEQYFGPGTRLTVT.

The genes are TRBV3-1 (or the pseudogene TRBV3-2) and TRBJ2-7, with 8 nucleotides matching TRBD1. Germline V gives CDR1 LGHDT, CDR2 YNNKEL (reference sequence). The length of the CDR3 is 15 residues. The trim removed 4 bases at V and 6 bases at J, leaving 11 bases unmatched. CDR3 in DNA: TGTGCCAGCAGCCCGACAGGGGCACGACGGGCCGAGCAGTACTTC. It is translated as CASSPTGARRAEQYF.

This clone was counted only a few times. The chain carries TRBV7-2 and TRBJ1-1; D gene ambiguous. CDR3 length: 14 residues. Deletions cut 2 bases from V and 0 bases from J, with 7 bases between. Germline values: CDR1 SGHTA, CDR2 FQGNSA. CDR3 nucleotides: TGTGCCAGCAGCTTAAAGAGAATGAACACTGAAGCTTTCTTT. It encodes CASSLKRMNTEAFF. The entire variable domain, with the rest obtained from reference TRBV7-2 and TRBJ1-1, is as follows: GAGVSQSPSNKVTEKGKDVELRCDPISGHTALYWYRQSLGQGLEFLIYFQGNSAPDKSGLPSDRFSAERTGGSVSTLTIQRTQQEDSAVYLCASSLKRMNTEAFFGQGTRLTVV.

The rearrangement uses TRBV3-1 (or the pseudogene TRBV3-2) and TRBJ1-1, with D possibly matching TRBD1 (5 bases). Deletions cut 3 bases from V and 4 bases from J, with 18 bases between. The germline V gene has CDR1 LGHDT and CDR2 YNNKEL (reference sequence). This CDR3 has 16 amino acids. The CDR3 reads CASSHGRGGWVTEAFF. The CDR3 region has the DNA TGTGCCAGCAGCCACGGTCGGGGGGGTTGGGTCACTGAAGCTTTCTTT.

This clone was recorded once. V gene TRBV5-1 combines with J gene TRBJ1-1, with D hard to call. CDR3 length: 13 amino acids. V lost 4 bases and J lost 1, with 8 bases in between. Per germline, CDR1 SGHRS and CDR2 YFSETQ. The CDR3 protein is CASSPVRNTEAFF. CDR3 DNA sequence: TGCGCCAGCAGCCCCGTCAGGAACACTGAAGCTTTCTTT.

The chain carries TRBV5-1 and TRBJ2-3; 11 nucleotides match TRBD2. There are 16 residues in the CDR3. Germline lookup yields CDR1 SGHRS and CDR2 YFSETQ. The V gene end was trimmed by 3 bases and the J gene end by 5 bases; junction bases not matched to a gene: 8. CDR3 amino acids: CASSSNSGRAGDTQYF. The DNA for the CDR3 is TGCGCCAGCAGCTCCAATAGCGGGAGGGCCGGAGATACGCAGTATTTT.

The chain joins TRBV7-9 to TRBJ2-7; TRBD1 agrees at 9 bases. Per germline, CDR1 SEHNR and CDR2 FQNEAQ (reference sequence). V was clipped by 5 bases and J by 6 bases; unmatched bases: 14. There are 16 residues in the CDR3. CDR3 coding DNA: TGTGCCAGCAGCCCACACCCCCGGGACAGGGCCCTCGAGCAGTACTTC. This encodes CASSPHPRDRALEQYF.

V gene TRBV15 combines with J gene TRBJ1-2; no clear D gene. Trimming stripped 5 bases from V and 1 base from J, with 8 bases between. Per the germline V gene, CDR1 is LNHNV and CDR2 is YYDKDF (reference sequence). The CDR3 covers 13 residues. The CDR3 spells CATSLGHNYGYTF. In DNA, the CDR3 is TGTGCCACCAGCCTTGGCCATAACTATGGCTACACCTTC.

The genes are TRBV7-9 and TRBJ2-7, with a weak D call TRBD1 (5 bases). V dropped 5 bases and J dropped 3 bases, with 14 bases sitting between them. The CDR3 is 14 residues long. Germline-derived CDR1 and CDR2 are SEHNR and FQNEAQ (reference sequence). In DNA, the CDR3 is TGTGCCAGCAGCCGTGGGCGGACATACTACGAGCAGTACTTC. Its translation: CASSRGRTYYEQYF. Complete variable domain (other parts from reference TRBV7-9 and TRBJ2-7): DTGVSQNPRHKITKRGQNVTFRCDPISEHNRLYWYRQTLGQGPEFLTYFQNEAQLEKSRLLSDRFSAERPKGSFSTLEIQRTEQGDSAMYLCASSRGRTYYEQYFGPGTRLTVT.

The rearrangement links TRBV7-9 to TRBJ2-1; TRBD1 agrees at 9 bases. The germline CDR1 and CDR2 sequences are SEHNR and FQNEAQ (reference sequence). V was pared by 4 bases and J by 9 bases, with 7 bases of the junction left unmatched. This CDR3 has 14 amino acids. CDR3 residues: CASSSGTGRGEQFF. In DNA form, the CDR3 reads TGTGCCAGCAGCTCCGGGACAGGGCGGGGTGAGCAGTTCTTC.